These 3 T cell receptor beta chains were all obtained from the same sample, sequenced in a study of blood T cells in healthy people across ages. For the second PCR, which ran for roughly 7 to 11 cycles, a sample-barcoded 5' primer and a J-beta primer mix were used. TCRdb reanalysed the 5' RACE reads using MiXCR and keeps one entry per CDR3 protein. The sample records approximately 800,000 distinct CDR3 sequences, 35% to 40% being singletons. The source material was blood. These receptor sequences come from a man younger than 35 in good health.

The V and J genes are TRBV11-2 and TRBJ1-2; TRBD1 agrees at 8 bases. Germline trimming cut 4 bases from V and 4 bases from J; bases unmatched to any gene: 5. Germline CDR1 SGHAT, CDR2 FQNNGV. The CDR3 extends over 14 amino acids. The CDR3 protein is CASSSDRVVYGYTF. CDR3 nucleotides: TGTGCCAGCAGCTCGGACAGGGTCGTCTATGGCTACACCTTC.

The V and J genes are TRBV2 and TRBJ2-2, with 8 bases identical to TRBD1. This CDR3 region has 15 residues. In germline, CDR1 is SNHLY, CDR2 FYNNEI. Losses at the gene ends were 3 bases for V and 7 bases for J; bases not matched to a gene: 7. CDR3 in amino acids: CASSEWTGRGGELFF. For the CDR3, the DNA is TGTGCCAGCAGTGAGTGGACAGGGCGAGGCGGGGAGCTGTTTTTT.

The rearrangement joins TRBV5-6 to TRBJ2-3; D might be TRBD2 (5 bases). The length of the CDR3 is 14 residues. The germline V and J ends were trimmed by 2 bases and 4 bases, with 11 bases remaining between them. Germline lookup yields CDR1 SGHDT and CDR2 YYEEEE. The CDR3 DNA sequence: TGTGCCAGCAGCTTAGACCAAGCGGCAGATACGCAGTATTTT. It translates to CASSLDQAADTQYF.